Listed below are T cell receptor beta chains from one sample, sequenced in a study of blood T cell repertoires in COVID-19. Method: immunoSEQ multiplex PCR; TCRdb's copy keeps in-frame clones and lacks some. This sample carries 200,000 to 300,000 clones, around 90% of them seen once, and the ten largest clones take around 5.1%. What was sequenced was peripheral blood. These TCRs come from an older woman with COVID-19, enrolled during active disease. CDR3s include the opening cysteine and the closing phenylalanine or tryptophan. The D gene is left open where the match is weak. The size field is filled for only some rows; it gives once, few, many or a size class.

j_gene: TRBJ2-5; v_gene: TRBV7-2; abundance: .; d_gene: TRBD1; CDR3nt: TGTGCCAGCAGCTCCCGGGACAGAAGATACCCCCAAGAGACCCAGTACTTC; CDR3aa: CASSSRDRRYPQETQYF
j_gene: TRBJ1-2; v_gene: TRBV10-3; abundance: .; d_gene: TRBD1; CDR3nt: TGTGCCATCACTGGGGGGGACAGGGACTATGGCTACACCTTC; CDR3aa: CAITGGDRDYGYTF
j_gene: TRBJ2-7; v_gene: TRBV11-1; abundance: once; d_gene: TRBD1; CDR3nt: TGTGCCAGCAGCTTACTAGGGGGCAGCTCCTACGAGCAGTACTTC; CDR3aa: CASSLLGGSSYEQYF
j_gene: TRBJ1-2; v_gene: TRBV12-3/TRBV12-4; abundance: .; d_gene: TRBD1; CDR3nt: TGTGCCAGCATCACCACAGGGGTGGGGGGCTACACCTTC; CDR3aa: CASITTGVGGYTF
j_gene: TRBJ2-1; v_gene: TRBV12-3/TRBV12-4; abundance: .; d_gene: .; CDR3nt: TGTGCCAGCAGCATAAGCGGGTACAATGAGCAGTTCTTC; CDR3aa: CASSISGYNEQFF
j_gene: TRBJ2-6; v_gene: TRBV5-1; abundance: .; d_gene: .; CDR3nt: TGCGCCAGCAGCCCTGGCGGGGTTGCCAACGTCCTGACTTTC; CDR3aa: CASSPGGVANVLTF
j_gene: TRBJ2-1; v_gene: TRBV30; abundance: .; d_gene: TRBD1; CDR3nt: TGTGCCTGGAGTGTACAGAAGGGGGCAAGGCAGTTCTTC; CDR3aa: CAWSVQKGARQFF
j_gene: TRBJ2-3; v_gene: TRBV30; abundance: once; d_gene: .; CDR3nt: TGTGCCTGGAGGTATACTAGCTCGACGCAGTATTTT; CDR3aa: CAWRYTSSTQYF
j_gene: TRBJ2-1; v_gene: TRBV18; abundance: .; d_gene: .; CDR3nt: TGTGCCAGCTCACCAGGGTTAGCCAATGAGCAGTTCTTC; CDR3aa: CASSPGLANEQFF
j_gene: TRBJ2-3; v_gene: TRBV11-3; abundance: .; d_gene: TRBD1; CDR3nt: TGTGCCAGCAGCGCACAGGGGCTTCCCACAGATACGCAGTATTTT; CDR3aa: CASSAQGLPTDTQYF
j_gene: TRBJ1-2; v_gene: TRBV23-1; abundance: .; d_gene: TRBD1; CDR3nt: TGCGCCAGCAGGCTGCTGAAGGGGACAGGACTGCTTTATGGCTACACCTTC; CDR3aa: CASRLLKGTGLLYGYTF
j_gene: TRBJ2-1; v_gene: TRBV4-2; abundance: .; d_gene: TRBD2; CDR3nt: TGTGCCAGCAGCCGCTTACTAGCGGGAGGGTACAATGAGCAGTTCTTC; CDR3aa: CASSRLLAGGYNEQFF
j_gene: TRBJ2-2; v_gene: TRBV27; abundance: .; d_gene: .; CDR3nt: TGTGCCAGCAGCCGTTTAGCGGCACCGAACACCGGGGAGCTGTTTTTT; CDR3aa: CASSRLAAPNTGELFF
j_gene: TRBJ2-7; v_gene: TRBV2; abundance: .; d_gene: TRBD2; CDR3nt: TGTGCCAGCAGTGACCGGACTAGCGGGAGCTACGAGCAGTACTTC; CDR3aa: CASSDRTSGSYEQYF
j_gene: TRBJ2-7; v_gene: TRBV5-1; abundance: few; d_gene: TRBD2; CDR3nt: TGCGCCAGCAGCCCCCGTGGGACTAGTGGTTCCTACGAGCAGTACTTC; CDR3aa: CASSPRGTSGSYEQYF
j_gene: TRBJ1-2; v_gene: TRBV3-1/TRBV3-2; abundance: .; d_gene: .; CDR3nt: TGTGCCAGCAGCCAAGATAAAGGGAGGTTTGGCTACACCTTC; CDR3aa: CASSQDKGRFGYTF
j_gene: TRBJ1-4; v_gene: TRBV19; abundance: .; d_gene: .; CDR3nt: TGTGCCAGTAGTATATCAGGCGTGAATGAAAAACTGTTTTTT; CDR3aa: CASSISGVNEKLFF